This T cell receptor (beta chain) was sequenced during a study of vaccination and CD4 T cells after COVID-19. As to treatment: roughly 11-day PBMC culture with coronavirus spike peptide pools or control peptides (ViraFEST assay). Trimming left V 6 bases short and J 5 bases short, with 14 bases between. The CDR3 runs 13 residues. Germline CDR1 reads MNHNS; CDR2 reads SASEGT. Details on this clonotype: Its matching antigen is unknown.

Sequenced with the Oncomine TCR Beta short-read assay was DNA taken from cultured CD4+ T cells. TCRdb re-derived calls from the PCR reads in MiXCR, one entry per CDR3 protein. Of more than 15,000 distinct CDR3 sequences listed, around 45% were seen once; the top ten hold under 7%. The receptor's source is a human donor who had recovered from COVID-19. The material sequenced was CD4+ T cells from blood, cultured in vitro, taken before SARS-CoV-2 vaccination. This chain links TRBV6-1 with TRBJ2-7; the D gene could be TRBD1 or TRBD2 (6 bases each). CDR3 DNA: TGTGCCAGCAGACCAATGGGGGGCCACGAGCAGTACTTC. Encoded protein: CASRPMGGHEQYF.